This T cell receptor beta chain was captured by sequencing in a study of blood T cell repertoires in COVID-19. For the study at large: PBMCs, B-cell-depleted T cells, or T cells provided the cDNA or gDNA that made up the material.

The protocol was immunoSEQ multiplex PCR, while the TCRdb copy is restricted to in-frame clones and leaves out a portion. This sample has fewer than 85,000 clones, with about 93% found just once. Material: peripheral blood. This clonotype originated in a human donor in a cohort sampled during active COVID-19.

CDR3 in DNA: TGTGCCAGCAGTTTAGGGGAGCAGCCCCAGCATTTT. Its protein product is CASSLGEQPQHF. The chain recombines TRBV12-3 or TRBV12-4 with TRBJ1-5; D ambiguous. Trimming took 1 base from V and 7 from J, leaving 5 bases between them. The CDR3 has 12 amino acids.